The source of this TCR beta chain is a study of blood T cell repertoires in COVID-19. Produced via immunoSEQ multiplex PCR; TCRdb's table is partial and in-frame only. The data hold more than 300,000 clones, with approximately 90% observed a single time. This CDR3 is 18 amino acids long. The J gene is TRBJ2-1, the V gene TRBV21-1; TRBD2, the D gene given by the table, was not confirmed from the DNA. TRBV21-1 is tagged as a pseudogene. The specimen sequenced was PBMCs or T cells enriched from blood (not recorded which). The TCR originated in a woman younger than 45 who had been exposed to COVID-19. The CDR3 DNA reads as TGTGCCAGCAGCAAACGAATTTCCGGGACTAGCCGAAACAATGAGCAGTTCTTC. It specifies CASSKRISGTSRNNEQFF.